These 15 T cell receptor beta chains were all obtained from the same sample, sequenced in a study of graft-versus-host responses after intestinal transplantation. Assay: immunoSEQ multiplex PCR; the TCRdb copy retains only in-frame clones and omits some. The sample gives 70,000 to 75,000 clones, about 89% of which show up once; around 2.7% is in the top ten. Their target antigens are unknown. The sample here was unstimulated CD8+ T cells sorted from spleen or lymph node cells, taken before intestinal transplant. The receptors originated from a human donor who received an intestinal transplant.

CDR3: CASSDFRTSERGETQYF. In DNA, the CDR3 is TGTGCCAGCAGTGACTTTCGGACTAGCGAACGGGGGGAGACCCAGTACTTC. The V and J genes are TRBV2 and TRBJ2-5, with TRBD2 identical over 9 bases. CDR1 SNHLY and CDR2 FYNNEI come from the germline V gene. This CDR3 spans 17 amino acids. V lost 3 bases and J lost 5; bases outside the gene matches: 13. Combining the CDR3 with reference TRBV2 and TRBJ2-5 gives the whole variable domain EPEVTQTPSHQVTQMGQEVILRCVPISNHLYFYWYRQILGQKVEFLVSFYNNEISEKSEIFDDQFSVERPDGSNFTLKIRSTKLEDSAMYFCASSDFRTSERGETQYFGPGTRLLVL.

The chain uses TRBV5-6 and TRBJ1-3; D is unresolved. Germline V lookup: CDR1 SGHDT, CDR2 YYEEEE. The ends were cut back, 1 base at V and 4 bases at J, with 15 bases in the middle. The length of the CDR3 is 16 residues. This CDR3 reads CASSLRVTDYGNTIYF. The CDR3 DNA follows: TGTGCCAGCAGCTTGAGGGTCACGGACTACGGAAACACCATATATTTT.

J is TRBJ1-1 and V is TRBV5-1, with D tentatively TRBD1 (6 bases). The V gene lost 1 base and the J gene lost 0 bases, with 13 bases spanning the gap. Germline V lookup: CDR1 SGHRS, CDR2 YFSETQ. CDR3 size: 16 residues. The CDR3 reads CASSLWGRGMNTEAFF. CDR3 in DNA: TGCGCCAGCAGCTTGTGGGGGAGGGGGATGAACACTGAAGCTTTCTTT. Complete variable domain (other parts from reference TRBV5-1 and TRBJ1-1): KAGVTQTPRYLIKTRGQQVTLSCSPISGHRSVSWYQQTPGQGLQFLFEYFSETQRNKGNFPGRFSGRQFSNSRSEMNVSTLELGDSALYLCASSLWGRGMNTEAFFGQGTRLTVV.

J is TRBJ2-5 and V is TRBV4-1; D is possibly TRBD1 (6 bases). CDR1 and CDR2 (germline): MGHRA, YSYEKL. The CDR3 length is 15 residues. V was shortened by 0 bases and J by 2 bases, with 10 bases between the two germline ends. The CDR3 loop is CASSQEGAGQETQYF. The CDR3 DNA reads TGCGCCAGCAGCCAAGAGGGGGCGGGTCAAGAGACCCAGTACTTC.

CDR3 nucleotides: TGTGCCATCAGCCTAGCGGGAGGGCCCGAACAAGAGACCCAGTACTTC. Translation: CAISLAGGPEQETQYF. The rearrangement uses TRBV10-3 and TRBJ2-5; 12 bases agree with TRBD2. Germline values: CDR1 ENHRY, CDR2 SYGVKD. Trimming at V came to 6 bases and at J to 2 bases, leaving 7 bases not matched to a gene. The CDR3 runs 16 residues.

CDR3 protein: CAWGDRDTGELFF. CDR3 DNA: TGTGCCTGGGGAGACAGGGACACCGGGGAGCTGTTTTTT. The V and J genes are TRBV30 and TRBJ2-2; the match to TRBD1 covers 7 bases. There are 13 residues in the CDR3. Per germline, CDR1 GTSNPN and CDR2 SVGIG (reference sequence). The V gene end was trimmed by 5 bases and the J gene end by 3 bases; junction bases not matched to a gene: 3.

The rearrangement joins TRBV15 to TRBJ2-7, with TRBD1 as a possible D gene (6 bases). This CDR3 spans 15 amino acids. Germline V lookup: CDR1 LNHNV, CDR2 YYDKDF (reference sequence). Trimming removed 4 bases at V and 6 bases at J, with 19 bases between. In DNA, the CDR3 is TGTGCCACCAGCAACAAGTGGCAGGGGCGTGCCGAGCAGTACTTC. This sequence encodes CATSNKWQGRAEQYF.

The chain carries TRBV27 and TRBJ2-7, with a possible D match to TRBD1 (6 bases). The germline V and J ends were trimmed by 5 bases and 2 bases, with 16 bases remaining between them. Germline CDR1 MNHEY, CDR2 SMNVEV (reference sequence). The CDR3 extends over 15 amino acids. The CDR3 DNA follows: TGTGCCAGCAGTCCCACAGGGACAACAACCTACGAGCAGTACTTC. Translation: CASSPTGTTTYEQYF.

This clone came up once. The chain combines TRBV5-6 with TRBJ2-3; a possible D gene is TRBD1 (5 bases). The V and J ends lost 0 bases and 3 bases respectively, with 8 bases between them. The CDR3 contains 14 residues. Germline loops: CDR1 SGHDT, CDR2 YYEEEE. DNA for the CDR3: TGTGCCAGCAGCTTGGCAGGGTGGACAGATACGCAGTATTTT. Encoded protein: CASSLAGWTDTQYF.

The rearrangement links TRBV30 to TRBJ2-7; 11 nucleotides agree with TRBD1. The germline V gene encodes CDR1 GTSNPN and CDR2 SVGIG (reference sequence). The CDR3 contains 16 residues. After removal of 1 base from V and 0 bases from J, the junction contained 5 bases not matched to a gene. CDR3 protein: CAWSDPGTGGSYEQYF. Written as DNA, the CDR3 is TGTGCCTGGAGTGACCCTGGGACAGGGGGCTCCTACGAGCAGTACTTC. Combining the CDR3 with reference TRBV30 and TRBJ2-7 gives the whole variable domain SQTIHQWPATLVQPVGSPLSLECTVEGTSNPNLYWYRQAAGRGLQLLFYSVGIGQISSEVPQNLSASRPQDRQFILSSKKLLLSDSGFYLCAWSDPGTGGSYEQYFGPGTRLTVT.

This chain joins TRBV5-5 and TRBJ2-7, with 7 bases identical to TRBD1. The V gene's germline CDR1 is SGHKS and CDR2 YYEKEE (reference sequence). The CDR3 spans 13 residues. V trimming: 0 bases; J trimming: 3 bases; junction bases outside the gene matches: 0. DNA of the CDR3: TGTGCCAGCAGCTTGGGGACAGGCTACGAGCAGTACTTC. The encoded protein is CASSLGTGYEQYF.

The chain employs TRBV15 and TRBJ1-2; 8 bases are shared with TRBD1. Germline V lookup: CDR1 LNHNV, CDR2 YYDKDF (reference sequence). The V segment lost 3 bases and the J segment 4 bases; nucleotides outside the gene matches: 7. This CDR3 has 15 residues. CDR3 DNA sequence: TGTGCCACCAGCAGGCCGACAGGGGCCGTCTATGGCTACACCTTC. Translation gives CATSRPTGAVYGYTF.

This clone was found once. The chain is built from TRBV29-1 and TRBJ2-7; 9 nucleotides agree with TRBD1. There are 14 residues in the CDR3. V lost 6 bases to trimming and J lost 3 bases; unmatched junction nucleotides: 9. Germline CDR1 is SQVTM and CDR2 is ANQGSEA. CDR3: CSVRTRDRDYEQYF. DNA for the CDR3: TGCAGCGTGAGGACCCGGGACAGGGACTACGAGCAGTACTTC.

This chain uses TRBV7-2 with TRBJ2-3; 9 nucleotides match TRBD2. This CDR3 is 18 amino acids long. V dropped 5 bases and J dropped 1; count of bases not matched to a gene: 13. Germline V gene sequence: CDR1 SGHTA, CDR2 FQGNSA. The CDR3 loop is CASSIYLGGGGGTDTQYF. CDR3 bases: TGTGCCAGCAGCATCTACCTTGGCGGGGGGGGTGGCACAGATACGCAGTATTTT.

The V gene is TRBV27, the J gene TRBJ1-1, with D unclear. This CDR3 has 15 residues. V lost 0 bases and J 1 base, leaving 9 bases between the germline ends. Germline lookup yields CDR1 MNHEY and CDR2 SMNVEV (reference sequence). CDR3 in DNA: TGTGCCAGCAGTTTATCGCCGCGCGGGAACACTGAAGCTTTCTTT. It translates to CASSLSPRGNTEAFF.